A single sample is the source of the 27 T cell receptor beta chains below, sequenced in a study of T cells in localized non-small cell lung cancer. Method: immunoSEQ multiplex PCR; TCRdb's copy keeps in-frame clones and lacks some. The profile shows approximately 100,000 clones, roughly 88% of them singletons. Sequences were derived from PBMCs, sampled before any cancer treatment. The receptors derive from a woman aged 35 to 69 with stage II squamous cell lung carcinoma.

The chain uses TRBV7-9 and TRBJ1-1; weak D call: TRBD1 (5 bases). CDR1 is SEHNR, CDR2 FQNEAQ, per germline (reference sequence). CDR3 length equals 15 residues. Trimming removed 2 bases at V and 4 bases at J, with 14 bases between. As DNA, the CDR3 is TGTGCCAGCAGCTTATCGGGCAGGGTAGGCACTGAAGCTTTCTTT. It encodes CASSLSGRVGTEAFF.

The chain couples TRBV5-4 to TRBJ1-2; 8 nucleotides match TRBD1. This CDR3 contains 14 residues. V lost 3 bases, J lost 4 bases, and 5 bases stayed unmatched. Germline assignment: CDR1 SGHNT and CDR2 YYREEE (reference sequence). The CDR3 DNA is TGTGCCAGCAGCTCGTCAGGGGGCGGCTATGGCTACACCTTC. Encoded protein: CASSSSGGGYGYTF.

V usage is TRBV5-6 and J usage is TRBJ2-7, with 7 bases fitting TRBD2. In germline, CDR1 is SGHDT, CDR2 YYEEEE. The CDR3 covers 16 residues. The J segment lost 3 bases and the V segment lost 4 bases, leaving 13 bases of the junction unmatched. CDR3 nucleotide sequence: TGTGCCAGCAGCCCCACGTCGGGGGGATTATTCTACGAGCAGTACTTC. Translation gives CASSPTSGGLFYEQYF.

The chain employs TRBV15 and TRBJ2-1, with TRBD2 matching over 9 bases. The CDR3 is 15 amino acids. The V and J ends lost 1 base and 10 bases, in that order; junction bases with no gene match: 8. Germline V lookup: CDR1 LNHNV, CDR2 YYDKDF (reference sequence). CDR3 protein: CATSRGLAGDREQFF. In DNA form, the CDR3 reads TGTGCCACCAGCAGAGGGTTAGCGGGAGATCGAGAGCAGTTCTTC.

There are a few counts of this clone. The J gene is TRBJ2-3, the V gene TRBV27; D unclear. The CDR3 is made up of 13 amino acids. Trimming shortened V by 7 bases and J by 2 bases, and 10 bases separated the two germline ends. Germline lookup yields CDR1 MNHEY and CDR2 SMNVEV (reference sequence). The CDR3 coding sequence is TGTGCCAGCACGAGGCTCTACACAGATACGCAGTATTTT. Its protein is CASTRLYTDTQYF.

This clone appeared a single time. The chain uses TRBV5-6 and TRBJ1-2, with a tentative D call TRBD1 (5 bases). The CDR3 has 15 amino acids. Per the germline V gene, CDR1 is SGHDT and CDR2 is YYEEEE. V gave up 1 base and J gave up 0 bases, with 10 bases separating them. The CDR3 nucleotides read TGTGCCAGCAGCTTGATAAGGGGAGCTAACTATGGCTACACCTTC. Residues: CASSLIRGANYGYTF.

The chain is built from TRBV4-1 and TRBJ1-6, with a tentative D call TRBD1 (5 bases). This CDR3 region has 17 residues. Germline V CDR1 and CDR2: MGHRA, YSYEKL. V was trimmed by 1 base and J by 6 bases, leaving 16 bases between them. This CDR3 is CASSQVGVGLFNSPLHF. CDR3 DNA sequence: TGCGCCAGCAGCCAAGTGGGGGTGGGGCTTTTTAATTCACCCCTCCACTTT.

The CDR3 sequence is CASKTGGSSYEQYF. CDR3 nucleotides: TGTGCCAGCAAAACAGGGGGTAGCTCCTACGAGCAGTACTTC. The genes are TRBV2 and TRBJ2-7; TRBD1 agrees at 8 bases. Trimming took 7 bases from V and 0 from J; bases not matched to a gene: 5. The CDR3 covers 14 residues. The germline V gene has CDR1 SNHLY and CDR2 FYNNEI.

The rearrangement joins TRBV5-1 to TRBJ1-1, with D unclear. From germline, CDR1 is SGHRS and CDR2 YFSETQ. This CDR3 spans 14 amino acids. V lost 4 bases, J lost 1 base, and 11 bases lay in between. The CDR3 DNA sequence: TGCGCCAGCAGCACTGTTCAAGCGAACACTGAAGCTTTCTTT. The encoded protein is CASSTVQANTEAFF.

This sequence joins TRBV12-5 and TRBJ1-2; maybe TRBD1 (5 bases). The length of the CDR3 is 13 residues. Trimming removed 0 bases at V and 5 bases at J, with 7 bases between. Germline CDR1 reads LGHNT; CDR2 reads FRNRAP. DNA of the CDR3: TGTGCTAGTGGTTTGGTAGAGGGGTATGGCTACACCTTC. Its translation is CASGLVEGYGYTF.

The V gene is TRBV5-5, the J gene TRBJ1-2; 11 bases align to TRBD1. Trimming cost V 0 bases and J 4 bases; bases outside gene matches: 5. Germline CDR1 SGHKS, CDR2 YYEKEE (reference sequence). The CDR3 is made up of 16 amino acids. CDR3 in amino acids: CASSLAGTGGSYGYTF. CDR3 in DNA: TGTGCCAGCAGCTTGGCGGGGACAGGGGGTAGCTATGGCTACACCTTC.

The chain recombines TRBV5-1 with TRBJ2-7; D possibly corresponds to TRBD2 (5 bases). Germline V gene sequence: CDR1 SGHRS, CDR2 YFSETQ. CDR3 size: 14 residues. The V gene lost 0 bases and the J gene lost 7 bases, with 14 bases spanning the gap. The CDR3 loop reads CASSLGVLGREQYF. CDR3 DNA sequence: TGCGCCAGCAGCTTGGGGGTTCTGGGGAGAGAGCAGTACTTC.

V usage is TRBV5-1 and J usage is TRBJ1-5; TRBD1 might be the D (5 bases). The CDR3 is 15 residues long. In germline, CDR1 is SGHRS, CDR2 YFSETQ. V lost 4 bases and J lost 3, with 14 bases in between. This chain's CDR3 is CASSPTDSLNQPQHF. The CDR3 bases are TGCGCCAGCAGCCCCACCGACAGTCTCAATCAGCCCCAGCATTTT.

The rearrangement links TRBV6-5 to TRBJ1-3; weak D call: TRBD1 (6 bases). The CDR3 loop spans 14 amino acids. With 5 bases removed from V and 1 base from J, the gap between germline ends came to 9 bases. Per the germline V gene, CDR1 is MNHEY and CDR2 is SVGAGI. The CDR3 region has the DNA TGTGCCAGCAGTCAAGGGGGATCTGGAAACACCATATATTTT. Its protein product is CASSQGGSGNTIYF.

This rearrangement joins TRBV6-1 to TRBJ2-2; 7 positions match TRBD1. With V trimmed by 7 bases and J by 3 bases, 5 bases remained unmatched. Germline V gene data show CDR1 as MNHNS and CDR2 as SASEGT. This CDR3 comprises 14 residues. Written as DNA, the CDR3 is TGTGCCAGCAAGAGGGGGCTGGACACCGGGGAGCTGTTTTTT. It encodes CASKRGLDTGELFF.

The chain combines TRBV7-8 with TRBJ2-7; 11 bases match TRBD2. Trimming removed 5 bases from V and 3 bases from J; junction bases left unmatched: 3. Germline V gene data show CDR1 as SGHVS and CDR2 as FQNEAQ. The CDR3 runs 14 residues. CDR3 residues: CASSHSGGDYEQYF. The CDR3 nucleotides read TGTGCCAGCAGCCATAGCGGGGGGGACTACGAGCAGTACTTC.

The genes are TRBV18 and TRBJ2-3; no reliable D call. The V gene's germline CDR1 is KGHSH and CDR2 LQKENI. V was trimmed by 0 bases and J by 0 bases, leaving 1 base between them. The CDR3 is made up of 13 amino acids. The CDR3 spells CASSPPSTDTQYF. CDR3 sequence (DNA): TGTGCCAGCTCACCACCAAGCACAGATACGCAGTATTTT.

Concerning this clone itself: This sample includes further DNA sequences coding for the same CDR3. The chain employs TRBV12-5 and TRBJ2-7; perhaps D is TRBD1 or TRBD2 (5 bases each). V was trimmed by 4 bases and J by 3 bases, leaving 22 bases between them. Germline values: CDR1 LGHNT, CDR2 FRNRAP. The CDR3 is 17 residues long. This chain's CDR3 is CASGSSLGAGRLYEQYF. The CDR3 region has the DNA TGTGCTAGTGGTTCGAGCCTCGGGGCGGGTAGGCTCTACGAGCAGTACTTC.

V gene TRBV27 combines with J gene TRBJ2-5; no reliable D call. The CDR3 is made up of 15 amino acids. V lost 8 bases to trimming and J lost 2 bases, with 18 bases between them. The germline V gene encodes CDR1 MNHEY and CDR2 SMNVEV (reference sequence). In DNA, the CDR3 is TGTGCCAGCCGACCTGGGTGGGCAGCACAAGAGACCCAGTACTTC. This gives the protein CASRPGWAAQETQYF.

This clone was found a few times. The chain links TRBV5-1 to TRBJ1-1; D not resolved. This CDR3 comprises 14 residues. V dropped 0 bases and J dropped 1 base, with 7 bases sitting between them. CDR1 is SGHRS, CDR2 YFSETQ, per germline. Here the CDR3 DNA reads TGCGCCAGCAGCTTGGACAGCCCGAACACTGAAGCTTTCTTT. It specifies CASSLDSPNTEAFF.

This clone was seen a handful of times. The rearrangement joins TRBV29-1 to TRBJ1-2; TRBD1 matches 10 bases. The germline V gene has CDR1 SQVTM and CDR2 ANQGSEA. Unmatched junction bases numbered 8, after V lost 6 bases and J lost 4 bases. This CDR3 is built from 14 residues. CDR3 DNA: TGCAGCGTCTCCGGGACAGGGGTTAGCTATGGCTACACCTTC. This codes for CSVSGTGVSYGYTF.

The chain carries TRBV5-4 and TRBJ2-3, with TRBD2 matching over 8 bases. Germline assignment: CDR1 SGHNT and CDR2 YYREEE (reference sequence). The CDR3 contains 16 residues. V lost 4 bases, J lost 2 bases, and 9 bases stayed unmatched. The CDR3 region is CASSAVSGGPTDTQYF. The CDR3 nucleotides read TGTGCCAGCAGCGCGGTGAGCGGGGGACCCACAGATACGCAGTATTTT.

The J gene is TRBJ1-2, the V gene TRBV27, with 9 bases aligning to TRBD1. The CDR3 consists of 13 residues. V trimming: 4 bases; J trimming: 7 bases; junction bases outside the gene matches: 4. Germline V gives CDR1 MNHEY, CDR2 SMNVEV (reference sequence). CDR3 protein: CASSSQGAGGYTF. The DNA of the CDR3 is TGTGCCAGCAGTTCACAGGGGGCGGGTGGCTACACCTTC.

The J gene is TRBJ1-5, the V gene TRBV15; D not resolved. CDR3 length: 13 residues. CDR1 LNHNV and CDR2 YYDKDF come from the germline V gene (reference sequence). V lost 7 bases and J lost 5, with 12 bases in between. The CDR3 nucleotides read TGTGCCACCACCCTGGGTGATGATCAGCCCCAGCATTTT. It yields the protein CATTLGDDQPQHF.

This clone has a handful of counts. The rearrangement links TRBV4-1 to TRBJ1-1, with TRBD1 as a possible D gene (5 bases). The CDR3 runs to 14 residues. CDR1 and CDR2 (germline): MGHRA, YSYEKL. The germline V and J ends were trimmed by 1 base and 4 bases, with 10 bases remaining between them. Here the CDR3 reads CASSQGRQGTEAFF. The CDR3 DNA is TGCGCCAGCAGCCAAGGACGGCAGGGCACTGAAGCTTTCTTT.

This chain links TRBV11-3 with TRBJ2-3; no clear D. The CDR3 spans 14 residues. The germline V and J ends were trimmed by 5 bases and 2 bases, with 11 bases remaining between them. Germline lookup yields CDR1 SGHNT and CDR2 YENEEA. In DNA form, the CDR3 reads TGTGCCAGCAGCGCCCGGGTCAACACAGATACGCAGTATTTT. It encodes CASSARVNTDTQYF.

This clone was picked up one time. This rearrangement joins TRBV7-9 to TRBJ1-4; D is unclear. Between the trimmed V and J ends, which lost 4 bases and 0 bases, there was a span of 12 bases. The germline V gene has CDR1 SEHNR and CDR2 FQNEAQ (reference sequence). The CDR3 has 16 residues. CDR3 nucleotides: TGTGCCAGCAGCTCCTACGGGAGTGCAACTAATGAAAAACTGTTTTTT. Encoded protein: CASSSYGSATNEKLFF. The variable domain in full, with the rest retrieved from reference TRBV7-9 and TRBJ1-4, is DTGVSQNPRHKITKRGQNVTFRCDPISEHNRLYWYRQTLGQGPEFLTYFQNEAQLEKSRLLSDRFSAERPKGSFSTLEIQRTEQGDSAMYLCASSSYGSATNEKLFFGSGTQLSVL.